Below are 31 T cell receptor beta chains sequenced from a single sample in a study of T cells after yellow fever vaccination. TCRdb reprocessed the 5' RACE reads via MiXCR and lists one record per CDR3 protein. The table records hundreds of thousands of distinct CDR3 sequences, about 13% of them present only once. The starting material was PBMCs, obtained on the day of the yellow fever booster vaccination. These receptor sequences come from a man aged 25-45 years who received the YFV17D yellow fever vaccine.

V is TRBV5-6 and J is TRBJ2-1, with 9 bases matching TRBD2. V lost 1 base to trimming and J lost 7 bases; unmatched junction nucleotides: 6. CDR1 SGHDT and CDR2 YYEEEE come from the germline V gene. This CDR3 has 15 amino acids. The CDR3 nucleotides are TGTGCCAGCAGCTTGAGACCTAGCGGGGATAATGAGCAGTTCTTC. Translation gives CASSLRPSGDNEQFF.

This chain links TRBV5-1 with TRBJ2-7; D is unclear. The germline CDR1 and CDR2 sequences are SGHRS and YFSETQ. Trimming left V 0 bases short and J 7 bases short, with 14 bases between. The CDR3 spans 14 residues. The CDR3 region is CASSLAPGLGEQYF. The CDR3 DNA reads as TGCGCCAGCAGCTTGGCCCCTGGGCTGGGGGAGCAGTACTTC.

The rearrangement uses TRBV5-1 and TRBJ2-6; 11 bases map to TRBD1. V shed 4 bases and J 2 bases; nucleotides not matched to a gene: 8. CDR1 is SGHRS, CDR2 YFSETQ, per germline. The CDR3 is 18 amino acids. CDR3 loop: CASSKGDRGNPGANVLTF. The CDR3 DNA is TGCGCCAGCAGCAAAGGGGACAGGGGGAACCCTGGGGCCAACGTCCTGACTTTC.

This clonotype turned up a few times. V is TRBV5-5 and J is TRBJ2-6; D unclear. Germline V CDR1 and CDR2: SGHKS, YYEKEE (reference sequence). V was shortened by 0 bases and J by 3 bases, with 4 bases between the two germline ends. The CDR3 spans 14 residues. The DNA for the CDR3 is TGTGCCAGCAGCTTGGGAGATGGGGCCAACGTCCTGACTTTC. Its translation is CASSLGDGANVLTF.

There are a few counts of this clonotype. J is TRBJ2-1 and V is TRBV27; TRBD2 agrees at 13 bases. With V trimmed by 2 bases and J by 8 bases, 6 bases remained unmatched. Germline V gene lookup returns CDR1 MNHEY and CDR2 SMNVEV (reference sequence). This CDR3 is 16 amino acids long. The CDR3 is CASSLPGLAGDYEQFF. The CDR3 DNA follows: TGTGCCAGCAGTTTACCCGGACTAGCGGGAGATTATGAGCAGTTCTTC.

The table lists this clonotype with a few counts. The chain links TRBV6-4 to TRBJ1-5, with 9 bases aligning to TRBD1. V lost 2 bases and J lost 4; bases outside the gene matches: 3. This CDR3 has 15 residues. Per germline, CDR1 MRHNA and CDR2 SNTAGT. The CDR3 DNA reads as TGTGCCAGCAGTGACCCCGGGACAGGGAATCAGCCCCAGCATTTT. Amino acids: CASSDPGTGNQPQHF.

This chain links TRBV9 with TRBJ1-2; tentative D call: TRBD1 (6 bases). The V end was cut by 3 bases, the J end by 8 bases, with 32 bases between. The CDR3 spans 19 residues. The germline CDR1 and CDR2 sequences are SGDLS and YYNGEE. CDR3 loop: CASSASYPLGPVRGGGYTF. CDR3 in DNA: TGTGCCAGCAGCGCATCTTACCCCCTGGGACCCGTCAGGGGTGGAGGCTACACCTTC.

The chain combines TRBV7-8 with TRBJ2-7; possible D gene TRBD1, 5 bases. V lost 2 bases and J 6 bases, leaving 17 bases between the germline ends. Per germline, CDR1 SGHVS and CDR2 FQNEAQ. The CDR3 has 15 residues. The CDR3 region is CASSLSQGSGFEQYF. CDR3 coding DNA: TGTGCCAGCAGCTTAAGTCAGGGTTCGGGCTTCGAGCAGTACTTC.

This clonotype was picked up a small number of times. The genes are TRBV10-3 and TRBJ2-6, with unresolved D. The germline V and J ends were trimmed by 4 bases and 0 bases, with 4 bases remaining between them. The CDR3 sequence is 14 residues long. Looked up from germline, CDR1 is ENHRY and CDR2 is SYGVKD. The CDR3 spells CAISGASGANVLTF. The CDR3 DNA reads TGTGCCATCAGTGGCGCCTCTGGGGCCAACGTCCTGACTTTC.

This clonotype was picked up a small number of times. The chain has TRBV27 and TRBJ2-3; D is perhaps TRBD2 (7 bases). The CDR3 contains 15 residues. Germline CDR1 is MNHEY and CDR2 is SMNVEV (reference sequence). The V end lost 5 bases, the J end lost 4 bases, and 16 bases lay between the germline ends. CDR3: CASSPRGGGADTQYF. In DNA form, the CDR3 reads TGTGCCAGCAGTCCGAGAGGGGGGGGTGCAGATACGCAGTATTTT.

In this sample, this clonotype turned up a few times. The chain is built from TRBV5-1 and TRBJ1-2, with unresolved D. This CDR3 comprises 16 residues. CDR1 and CDR2 from the germline V gene are SGHRS and YFSETQ. V lost 3 bases to trimming and J lost 3 bases, with 18 bases between them. The CDR3 here is CASSSGSWVGDYGYTF. The CDR3 nucleotides are TGCGCCAGCAGCTCTGGAAGTTGGGTTGGGGACTATGGCTACACCTTC.

This clonotype was detected only a few times. This chain joins TRBV11-1 and TRBJ1-1; D not certain. Germline V CDR1 and CDR2: SGHAT, FQDESV (reference sequence). Trimming cost V 8 bases and J 3 bases, with 10 bases left between them. This CDR3 is 12 amino acids long. The CDR3 DNA is TGTGCCAGCCGAAACCGGGACACTGAAGCTTTCTTT. Translation gives CASRNRDTEAFF.

The chain couples TRBV15 to TRBJ2-3; TRBD2 matches 8 bases. J was trimmed by 2 bases and V by 4 bases; bases with no gene match: 5. The germline CDR1 and CDR2 sequences are LNHNV and YYDKDF (reference sequence). The CDR3 loop spans 15 amino acids. CDR3 sequence: CATSKASGYTDTQYF. The CDR3 DNA sequence: TGTGCCACCAGCAAGGCTAGCGGGTACACAGATACGCAGTATTTT.

Ten or more counts support this clonotype. At one boundary the junction diverges from the germline segment, which might be a read error. The chain carries TRBV5-1 and TRBJ2-7; 9 bases agree with TRBD1. Germline V gene lookup returns CDR1 SGHRS and CDR2 YFSETQ. This CDR3 has 14 amino acids. The CDR3 DNA is TGTGCCAGCAGCTCCGGGACAGGGTACTACGAGCAGTACTTC. It translates to CASSSGTGYYEQYF.

This clonotype occurred a few times. The V gene is TRBV3-1, the J gene TRBJ2-3; TRBD2 matches at 12 bases. Germline CDR1 is LGHDT and CDR2 is YNNKEL (reference sequence). V trimming: 1 base; J trimming: 3 bases; junction bases outside the gene matches: 8. CDR3 length equals 18 residues. The CDR3: CASSQVPLAGGPTDTQYF. The CDR3, as DNA: TGTGCCAGCAGCCAAGTACCTCTAGCGGGAGGGCCGACAGATACGCAGTATTTT.

Only a few counts were recorded for this clonotype. The genes are TRBV30 and TRBJ2-7, with D uncertain. Trimming cost V 3 bases and J 2 bases, with 5 bases left between them. Germline V gene lookup returns CDR1 GTSNPN and CDR2 SVGIG (reference sequence). CDR3 length: 11 amino acids. DNA of the CDR3: TGTGCCTGGAGGGGCACCTACGAGCAGTACTTC. Its protein is CAWRGTYEQYF.

The gene calls are TRBV10-3 and TRBJ1-2, with 9 positions matching TRBD1. CDR1 and CDR2 from the germline V gene are ENHRY and SYGVKD. Unmatched junction bases numbered 5, after V lost 5 bases and J lost 7 bases. The CDR3 covers 13 residues. This chain's CDR3 is CAISPQGQGGYTF. The CDR3 DNA sequence: TGTGCCATCAGTCCCCAGGGACAGGGTGGCTACACCTTC.

This clonotype has more than one count but fewer than ten. Compared with germline, one end of the junction differs, possibly owing to a read error. This chain connects TRBV7-2 to TRBJ2-3; D perhaps matches TRBD1 (5 bases). This CDR3 spans 13 amino acids. Germline V gives CDR1 SGHTA, CDR2 FQGNSA. This CDR3 is CASSSTPTGSSAF. Written as DNA, the CDR3 is TGTGCCAGCAGCTCCACTCCCACAGGTTCGAGCGCTTTT.

In its sample, this clonotype was seen many times. V gene TRBV10-3 combines with J gene TRBJ2-7; the match to TRBD2 covers 8 bases. The CDR3 covers 12 residues. The germline CDR1 and CDR2 sequences are ENHRY and SYGVKD. J was trimmed by 2 bases and V by 8 bases; bases with no gene match: 2. CDR3 DNA sequence: TGTGCCATCGGAGCGGGAGCCTACGAGCAGTACTTC. Amino acids: CAIGAGAYEQYF.

This clonotype was observed a handful of times. V usage is TRBV6-5 and J usage is TRBJ2-3; D possibly corresponds to TRBD1 (6 bases). In germline, CDR1 is MNHEY, CDR2 SVGAGI. The CDR3 has 14 residues. Trimming took off 8 bases at V and 1 base at J, with 13 bases between the two ends. CDR3 DNA sequence: TGTGCCAGCCGTTGGGGGCAGGGCACAGATACGCAGTATTTT. It yields the protein CASRWGQGTDTQYF.

This clonotype has a handful of counts. One junction end does not reproduce the germline sequence, and a read error may be involved. The J gene is TRBJ2-3, the V gene TRBV11-1, with no clear D. Germline values: CDR1 SGHAT, CDR2 FQDESV (reference sequence). CDR3 size: 16 residues. This chain's CDR3 is CASTLTRIGRTDTQYF. CDR3 DNA: TGTGCCAGCACCTTAACACGGATCGGGCGCACAGATACGCAGTATTTT.

This chain uses TRBV20-1 with TRBJ1-5; D unclear. Trimming took 0 bases from V and 0 from J, leaving 12 bases between them. The CDR3 sequence is 16 residues long. CDR1 is DFQATT, CDR2 SNEGSKA, per germline (reference sequence). CDR3: CSARDYWADSNQPQHF. The CDR3, as DNA: TGCAGTGCTAGAGATTATTGGGCTGATAGCAATCAGCCCCAGCATTTT.

Notes on this clonotype: The germline gene is not matched at one end of the junction; a read error may be the cause. The gene calls are TRBV20-1 and TRBJ2-1; TRBD2 matches at 10 bases. Germline CDR1 and CDR2: DFQATT and SNEGSKA (reference sequence). The CDR3 sequence is 14 residues long. The CDR3 spells CCATTSGDYNEQFF. The CDR3, as DNA: TGCTGTGCGACTACTAGCGGGGACTACAATGAGCAGTTCTTC.

This clonotype turned up a few times. The chain uses TRBV7-9 and TRBJ2-5; D is perhaps TRBD2 (5 bases). The CDR3 is 12 amino acids. The germline V gene encodes CDR1 SEHNR and CDR2 FQNEAQ (reference sequence). The V and J ends lost 5 bases and 5 bases respectively, with 9 bases between them. The DNA of the CDR3 is TGTGCCAGCAGCCAAAGGAGGGAGACCCAGTACTTC. It yields the protein CASSQRRETQYF. The full variable domain, rest sourced from reference TRBV7-9 and TRBJ2-5, is DTGVSQNPRHKITKRGQNVTFRCDPISEHNRLYWYRQTLGQGPEFLTYFQNEAQLEKSRLLSDRFSAERPKGSFSTLEIQRTEQGDSAMYLCASSQRRETQYFGPGTRLLVL.

The table lists this clonotype with a count of one. The gene calls are TRBV19 and TRBJ2-1; D is perhaps TRBD1 (5 bases). The V and J ends lost 3 bases and 0 bases respectively, with 9 bases between them. The CDR3 totals 15 residues. CDR1 is LNHDA and CDR2 is SQIVND in the germline V gene (reference sequence). This CDR3 is CASSMGRSSYNEQFF. The CDR3 region has the DNA TGTGCCAGTAGTATGGGGCGGAGCTCCTACAATGAGCAGTTCTTC.

The sample holds a few counts of this clonotype. The chain uses TRBV2 and TRBJ1-1; D is unclear. CDR1 and CDR2 from the germline V gene are SNHLY and FYNNEI. V was clipped by 2 bases and J by 3 bases, with 7 bases between them. The CDR3 is 13 amino acids. The CDR3 nucleotides read TGTGCCAGCAGTGAAAGGTGGGACACTGAAGCTTTCTTT. This sequence encodes CASSERWDTEAFF.

The V and J genes are TRBV12-3 or TRBV12-4 and TRBJ2-5; no clear D. V was shortened by 2 bases and J by 6 bases, with 7 bases between the two germline ends. This CDR3 has 12 residues. CDR3 DNA sequence: TGTGCCAGCAGTTTAAATTTCCAGACCCAGTACTTC. Its protein product is CASSLNFQTQYF.

This clonotype was counted only a few times. CDR3 bases: TGCGCCAGCAGCCAAGAGCTCCCGGGAGAACTGTTTTTT. Translated: CASSQELPGELFF. The chain employs TRBV4-3 and TRBJ1-4; D gene ambiguous. Trimming pared 0 bases from V and 12 bases from J, leaving 11 bases between. The CDR3 extends over 13 amino acids. Per germline, CDR1 LGHNA and CDR2 YSLEER.

This clonotype has just a few counts. J is TRBJ2-1 and V is TRBV15; D gene ambiguous. Looked up from germline, CDR1 is LNHNV and CDR2 is YYDKDF (reference sequence). V was cut by 1 base and J by 5 bases, with 12 bases left in between. The CDR3 is 15 amino acids. CDR3 sequence reads: CATSRVGLANNEQFF. The CDR3 DNA reads TGTGCCACCAGCAGAGTGGGGTTGGCCAACAATGAGCAGTTCTTC.

This clonotype was counted a few times. This chain connects TRBV30 to TRBJ2-5; no reliable D call. Germline CDR1 GTSNPN, CDR2 SVGIG (reference sequence). V was shortened by 0 bases and J by 0 bases, with 8 bases between the two germline ends. The CDR3 is made up of 14 amino acids. The CDR3 nucleotides read TGTGCCTGGAGTGTAGATATGTACCAAGAGACCCAGTACTTC. It translates to CAWSVDMYQETQYF. The full variable domain, its missing parts supplied by reference TRBV30 and TRBJ2-5, is SQTIHQWPATLVQPVGSPLSLECTVEGTSNPNLYWYRQAAGRGLQLLFYSVGIGQISSEVPQNLSASRPQDRQFILSSKKLLLSDSGFYLCAWSVDMYQETQYFGPGTRLLVL.

In its sample, this clonotype was seen once. The rearrangement joins TRBV6-5 to TRBJ1-4, with 9 bases aligning to TRBD1. The CDR3 is 16 residues long. Trimming removed 3 bases from V and 4 bases from J; junction bases left unmatched: 6. Germline V gives CDR1 MNHEY, CDR2 SVGAGI. CDR3 region: CASSYYSTGGNEKLFF. Here the CDR3 DNA reads TGTGCCAGCAGTTATTATTCGACAGGGGGTAATGAAAAACTGTTTTTT.